This T cell receptor beta chain derives from a study of T cell responses to AZD1222 COVID-19 vaccine. Study-level results: Spike-specific TCR depth and breadth grew after two AZD1222 doses.

Profiled with immunoSEQ multiplex PCR; TCRdb holds only in-frame clones, not every one. The data contain around 130,000 clones, roughly nine tenths of them singletons. As concerns this clone: The antigen is undetermined.

The CDR3 is 16 amino acids. With V trimmed by 5 bases and J by 1 base, 8 bases remained unmatched. Germline V gene sequence: CDR1 SGHVS, CDR2 FNYEAQ. Source: peripheral blood, taken 28 days after the second AZD1222 dose. The rearrangement uses TRBV7-6 and TRBJ2-5; 9 nucleotides line up with TRBD1. This clonotype was sampled from an adult who received the AZD1222 COVID-19 vaccine. CDR3 sequence (DNA): TGTGCCAGCAGCCCAACAGGGGGCCTAACCCAAGAGACCCAGTACTTC. It encodes CASSPTGGLTQETQYF.